This TCR beta chain came from a study of blood T cell repertoires in COVID-19. Looking at the study overall: The cDNA or gDNA used as material had been derived from T cells, B-cell-depleted T cells, or PBMCs.

Here immunoSEQ multiplex PCR was the method, and the copy in TCRdb shows in-frame clones only, minus some. The sample has approximately 190,000 clones; 84% are singletons. This CDR3 spans 15 amino acids. Deletions cut 4 bases from V and 4 bases from J, with 17 bases between. Germline V lookup: CDR1 MNHEY, CDR2 SMNVEV (reference sequence). All enrollees were about 18 to 100 years old and from about 24 US areas. Participant-reported clinical history was the basis for cohort assignment. Participants in the exposed group had met a COVID-19 case in the 2 weeks before joining the study. The chain has TRBV27 and TRBJ2-7, with a tentative D call TRBD1 (6 bases). The specimen sequenced was PBMCs or T cells enriched from blood (not recorded which). The origin of this receptor is a woman aged 25 to 39 who had been exposed to COVID-19. DNA for the CDR3: TGTGCCAGCAGTTCCCCGGCCAGGGGAGCGTACGAGCAGTACTTC. Its protein is CASSSPARGAYEQYF.